Following are 9 T cell receptor beta chains from one sample sequenced in a study of T cells in Graves' hyperthyroidism and ophthalmopathy (dated 2019 in TCRdb). The library relied on multiplex PCR. Instrument used: Illumina HiSeq 2000. The TCR beta CDR3 regions were amplified from the RNA transcripts. The TCR CDR3 was subjected to a first round of RT-PCR using the HTBI primer set and the Qiagen OneStep RT-PCR kit. The public reads were run again by TCRdb, first through fastp at Q25 and then through MiXCR, and only productive beta chains were kept. Rows merge per CDR3 protein into single entries with the most common DNA and genes. In all, the sample holds a few hundred thousand distinct CDR3 sequences, and 15% to 19% of those were seen once. The ten largest make up roughly 14% of the sample. Input material: blood. These receptors all come from a woman aged 18-30 years with Graves' hyperthyroidism.

This clonotype was counted ten times or more. CDR3 protein: CASSLPLYRDRNVYEQYF. The CDR3 region has the DNA TGTGCCAGCAGTTTGCCCCTCTACCGGGACAGGAACGTCTACGAGCAGTACTTC. The J gene is TRBJ2-7, the V gene TRBV28; 8 bases are shared with TRBD1. The CDR3 is made up of 18 amino acids. The trim removed 3 bases at V and 3 bases at J, leaving 16 bases unmatched. CDR1 MDHEN and CDR2 SYDVKM come from the germline V gene.

This clonotype was counted between two and nine times. The genes are TRBV5-1 and TRBJ2-3; D tentatively reads TRBD1 or TRBD2 (9 bases each). The CDR3 contains 19 residues. V was cut by 3 bases and J by 4 bases, with 27 bases left in between. Germline assignment: CDR1 SGHRS and CDR2 YFSETQ. CDR3 sequence reads: CASSYGQGLAGSGPDTQYF. DNA for the CDR3: TGCGCCAGCAGCTATGGACAGGGGCTAGCGGGAAGTGGGCCAGATACGCAGTATTTT. Drawing the rest from reference TRBV5-1 and TRBJ2-3, the complete variable domain is KAGVTQTPRYLIKTRGQQVTLSCSPISGHRSVSWYQQTPGQGLQFLFEYFSETQRNKGNFPGRFSGRQFSNSRSEMNVSTLELGDSALYLCASSYGQGLAGSGPDTQYFGPGTRLTVL.

This clonotype has ten or more counts. The rearrangement links TRBV18 to TRBJ1-5; D is undetermined. The germline gives CDR1 KGHSH, CDR2 LQKENI. Trimming removed 3 bases at V and 1 base at J, with 4 bases between. The CDR3 is made up of 13 amino acids. The CDR3 is CASSPKSNQPQHF. The CDR3 DNA reads TGTGCCAGCTCACCCAAAAGCAATCAGCCCCAGCATTTT.

At least ten counts were recorded for this clonotype. J is TRBJ2-1 and V is TRBV9; D perhaps matches TRBD2 (6 bases). The CDR3 length is 17 residues. The V end lost 1 base, the J end lost 6 bases, and 20 bases lay between the germline ends. Germline V CDR1 and CDR2: SGDLS, YYNGEE. The CDR3 protein is CASSVSPTSQFLNEQFF. The CDR3 DNA sequence: TGTGCCAGCAGCGTAAGCCCTACTAGCCAGTTTCTCAATGAGCAGTTCTTC.

This clonotype was counted only a few times. The V and J genes are TRBV4-2 and TRBJ2-1; D unclear. CDR1 and CDR2 (germline): LGHNA, YNFKEQ. Trimming shortened V by 1 base and J by 7 bases, and 20 bases separated the two germline ends. The CDR3 consists of 17 residues. CDR3 coding DNA: TGTGCCAGCAGCCAAGGCGTTCTTTCCATGGGAAGGAATGAGCAGTTCTTC. This encodes CASSQGVLSMGRNEQFF.

In this sample, this clonotype turned up a few times. This rearrangement joins TRBV29-1 to TRBJ1-5, with D hard to call. Looked up from germline, CDR1 is SQVTM and CDR2 is ANQGSEA. The V gene lost 4 bases and the J gene lost 4 bases, with 11 bases spanning the gap. The CDR3 consists of 13 residues. CDR3 in DNA: TGCAGCGTTGTGGAGCGGGGAAATCAGCCCCAGCATTTT. It translates to CSVVERGNQPQHF.

The chain has TRBV19 and TRBJ2-5, with a weak D call TRBD2 (7 bases). This CDR3 region has 14 residues. V lost 0 bases, J lost 5 bases, and 10 bases lay in between. The V gene's germline CDR1 is LNHDA and CDR2 SQIVND (reference sequence). The DNA of the CDR3 is TGTGCCAGTAGTATAGATGGGGGGGCGGAGACCCAGTACTTC. This sequence encodes CASSIDGGAETQYF. Using reference TRBV19 and TRBJ2-5 for the parts outside the CDR3, the full variable domain is DGGITQSPKYLFRKEGQNVTLSCEQNLNHDAMYWYRQDPGQGLRLIYYSQIVNDFQKGDIAEGYSVSREKKESFPLTVTSAQKNPTAFYLCASSIDGGAETQYFGPGTRLLVL.

The chain combines TRBV20-1 with TRBJ1-6, with 7 bases aligning to TRBD1. The germline V gene has CDR1 DFQATT and CDR2 SNEGSKA (reference sequence). V lost 4 bases, J lost 7 bases, and 10 bases stayed unmatched. The CDR3 extends over 15 amino acids. The CDR3 spells CSAKTEQGNNSPLHF. The CDR3 region has the DNA TGCAGTGCTAAAACCGAACAGGGGAACAATTCACCCCTCCACTTT.

This clonotype was observed many times. This rearrangement joins TRBV6-2 or TRBV6-3 to TRBJ2-6; D ambiguous. The CDR3 has 18 amino acids. Germline CDR1 and CDR2: MNHEY and SVGEGT. The germline V and J ends were trimmed by 1 base and 0 bases, with 13 bases remaining between them. DNA for the CDR3: TGTGCCAGCAGTTACTGGGCATCCCGCTACTCTGGGGCCAACGTCCTGACTTTC. Amino acid sequence: CASSYWASRYSGANVLTF.